This is a list of T cell receptor beta chains from one sample in a study of blood T cell repertoires in COVID-19. Clones were sequenced by immunoSEQ multiplex PCR, and TCRdb holds only the in-frame ones, with some missing. Of about 78,000 clones in the sample, around nine tenths were seen once. The specimen sequenced was peripheral blood. These receptors were taken from a man over 45 with active or convalescent COVID-19. The CDR3 runs from the conserved cysteine through the conserved F or W. A D gene is named only where the DNA matches it firmly. Expanded clones are given a class, and other clones once, few, many or no size at all.

DNA	CDR3	D	size	length	V	J
TGTGCCATCAGCCAGACAGGGGGGGAACAAGAGACCCAGTACTTC	CAISQTGGEQETQYF	TRBD1	-	15	TRBV10-3	TRBJ2-5
TGTGCCACCGGAGGGGGCACCGCGGATACGCAGTATTTT	CATGGGTADTQYF	-	-	13	TRBV24-1	TRBJ2-3
TGTGCCAGTAGCAGTAAGGGGGCTGATAATTCACCCCTCCACTTT	CASSSKGADNSPLHF	TRBD1	-	15	TRBV19	TRBJ1-6
TGTGCCAGCAGTGTCCGACAGGGGGGGTTCCAGACTAGCACAGATACGCAGTATTTT	CASSVRQGGFQTSTDTQYF	TRBD1	-	19	TRBV6-1	TRBJ2-3
TGTGCCAGCAGCTTAAGTAGTGGCCTAACTAAAGAGACCCAGTACTTC	CASSLSSGLTKETQYF	-	-	16	TRBV7-6	TRBJ2-5
TGTGCCAGCAGAGGACAGGGTGGCACTGAAGCTTTCTTT	CASRGQGGTEAFF	TRBD1	-	13	TRBV2	TRBJ1-1
TGTGCCAGCAGGGAGCTCCAGGGGGCCAACGTCCTGACTTTC	CASRELQGANVLTF	-	-	14	TRBV6-5	TRBJ2-6
TGTGCCAGCAGCCTCCAGGGCATGAACACTGAAGCTTTCTTT	CASSLQGMNTEAFF	-	-	14	TRBV3-1/TRBV3-2	TRBJ1-1
TGTGCCATCACCGAAGGACAGGATGGCTACACCTTC	CAITEGQDGYTF	TRBD1	-	12	TRBV10-3	TRBJ1-2
TGTGCCAGCAGCTCGGGCGCGGGAGGGGGCAAAAACATTCAGTACTTC	CASSSGAGGGKNIQYF	TRBD2	once	16	TRBV7-2	TRBJ2-4
TGTGCCAGTGGAGGGACAGCTAACCAAGAGACCCAGTACTTC	CASGGTANQETQYF	-	-	14	TRBV19	TRBJ2-5
TGTGCCAGCAGCGTAGAGGGGACAGGATCCCTATATGGCTACACCTTC	CASSVEGTGSLYGYTF	TRBD1	-	16	TRBV9	TRBJ1-2
TGTGCCAGCAGCCAAGTTCCCGGTCAGCCCCAGCATTTT	CASSQVPGQPQHF	-	-	13	TRBV14	TRBJ1-5
TGTGCCAGCAGCGTAGGGAGGAGAGATGGCTACACCTTC	CASSVGRRDGYTF	-	-	13	TRBV9	TRBJ1-2
TGCGCCAGCAGCTTGTCGGAGAAAGTTGACACTGAAGCTTTCTTT	CASSLSEKVDTEAFF	-	-	15	TRBV5-1	TRBJ1-1
TGTGCCAGCAGGTCACAGGGGAGCGTTGGCTACACCTTC	CASRSQGSVGYTF	TRBD1	-	13	TRBV2	TRBJ1-2
TGCAGCGTTGTCGGAGCCTATGGCTACACCTTC	CSVVGAYGYTF	-	-	11	TRBV29-1	TRBJ1-2
TGTGCCTGGAGGCAGGGTGGGTCACCCCTCCACTTT	CAWRQGGSPLHF	-	-	12	TRBV30	TRBJ1-6
TGTGCCAGTACCGATGGCGCCAAAAACATTCAGTACTTC	CASTDGAKNIQYF	-	-	13	TRBV19	TRBJ2-4
TGTGCCAGCAGTTTCCCCGGTCGGACCCAGTACTTC	CASSFPGRTQYF	-	once	12	TRBV28	TRBJ2-5
TGTGCCAGCAGCACACACCACAGGGGGCTGTCCTACGAGCAGTACTTC	CASSTHHRGLSYEQYF	-	-	16	TRBV21-1	TRBJ2-7
TGTGCCAGCAGTTTCGTGGATACGCAGTATTTT	CASSFVDTQYF	-	once	11	TRBV28	TRBJ2-3
TGTGCCAGCAGCTTCTCAGGGGTCGGTGGCTACACCTTC	CASSFSGVGGYTF	-	-	13	TRBV5-8	TRBJ1-2
TGTGCCAGTAGTTTTACAGGGACTAATGAAAAACTGTTTTTT	CASSFTGTNEKLFF	-	-	14	TRBV19	TRBJ1-4
TGCGCCAGCAGCTTGGCCGCCTACCTAACAGATACGCAGTATTTT	CASSLAAYLTDTQYF	-	-	15	TRBV5-1	TRBJ2-3
TGCGCCAGCAGCAAGACCGGGACAGGGGTCACTGAAGCTTTCTTT	CASSKTGTGVTEAFF	TRBD1	-	15	TRBV4-3	TRBJ1-1
TGTGCCAGCAGGGGGCAGGGATTACAAGAGACCCAGTACTTC	CASRGQGLQETQYF	-	-	14	TRBV2	TRBJ2-5
TGTGCCAGCAGCTTATATTCAGATACGCAGTATTTT	CASSLYSDTQYF	-	once	12	TRBV7-2	TRBJ2-3
TGCGCCAGCAGTCCCCTACAGGGGGCTGGAGATACGCAGTATTTT	CASSPLQGAGDTQYF	TRBD1	many	15	TRBV10-1	TRBJ2-3
TGTGCCAGCAGCTTAGGGACTAGCGAGGACACCGGGGAGCTGTTTTTT	CASSLGTSEDTGELFF	TRBD2	-	16	TRBV7-6	TRBJ2-2
TGTGCCAGCAGCGTAACCACAGGGAACTATGGCTACACCTTC	CASSVTTGNYGYTF	-	once	14	TRBV9	TRBJ1-2
TGTGCCAGCAGCGTGGGACAGGGGGTGGGAGAGACCCAGTACTTC	CASSVGQGVGETQYF	TRBD1	once	15	TRBV11-2	TRBJ2-5
TGCGCCAGCAGCCAACTAGCGGGGGGGAATGAGCAGTTCTTC	CASSQLAGGNEQFF	TRBD2	-	14	TRBV4-3	TRBJ2-1
TGTGCCAGCAGCTTAGAGGGGAAAAGCAATCAGCCCCAGCATTTT	CASSLEGKSNQPQHF	-	-	15	TRBV7-8	TRBJ1-5
TGCGCCAGCAGCTTGGGTTGGACAGGAGGGACTAATGAAAAACTGTTTTTT	CASSLGWTGGTNEKLFF	TRBD1	-	17	TRBV5-1	TRBJ1-4
TGTGCCACCAGCAGAGAAGAGTTGGGAAACACCATATATTTT	CATSREELGNTIYF	-	-	14	TRBV15	TRBJ1-3
TGCGCCAGCAGCCCCCGGGACAGGGACAACTCCTACGAGCAGTACTTC	CASSPRDRDNSYEQYF	TRBD1	-	16	TRBV5-1	TRBJ2-7
TGTGCAACCGGGACTCCCACCGGGGAGCTGTTTTTT	CATGTPTGELFF	-	-	12	TRBV5-4	TRBJ2-2
TGTGCCAGCAGCCTGGAAGACAGGGATACCGGGGAGCTGTTTTTT	CASSLEDRDTGELFF	TRBD1	-	15	TRBV7-9	TRBJ2-2
TGTGCCAGCAGTTCCGACAGGGGCTATCCAAGTGAGCAGTTCTTC	CASSSDRGYPSEQFF	TRBD1	-	15	TRBV6-2/TRBV6-3	TRBJ2-1
TGTGCCACAGCAGCCCCACAGGGACAGGGGGCTTACGAGCAGTACTTC	CATAAPQGQGAYEQYF	TRBD1	-	16	TRBV24-1	TRBJ2-7
TGTGCCAGCAGCGTAGGACTAGCGGGGGTTACCGGGGAGCTGTTTTTT	CASSVGLAGVTGELFF	TRBD2	-	16	TRBV9	TRBJ2-2
TGTGCCTGGGCAACCGGGACAGGGCATCAGCCCCAGCATTTT	CAWATGTGHQPQHF	TRBD1	-	14	TRBV30	TRBJ1-5
TGTGCCAGCAGCTTAGTATCCAGCCAAGAGACCCAGTACTTC	CASSLVSSQETQYF	-	-	14	TRBV7-2	TRBJ2-5
TGCGCCAGCAGCCTCCGGGACACTGACACCGGGGAGCTGTTTTTT	CASSLRDTDTGELFF	-	-	15	TRBV5-1	TRBJ2-2